This entry concerns a single T cell receptor (beta chain). This clonotype has more than one count but fewer than ten. It lacks a known antigen. Nothing much larger sits one base from this clone, and base qualities are not available. Stable Graves' hyperthyroidism was defined as no progression to ophthalmopathy during 18 months of follow-up. The hyperthyroidism patients were between 18 and 65 years old and newly diagnosed, with a disease duration of less than 2 months. The study excluded patients with uncontrolled infections, other autoimmune diseases, pregnancy or lactation. Diagnoses relied on clinical symptoms, serum thyroxine and TRAb, thyroid ultrasound and orbital computed tomography. PBMCs were isolated from roughly 10 ml of fresh peripheral blood by Ficoll-Paque density gradient centrifugation. Trizol reagent was used to extract total RNA, and RNA quality was then checked on an Agilent 2100 Bioanalyzer.

TCR beta CDR3 regions were amplified from RNA transcripts. A first-round RT-PCR of the TCR CDR3 used the HTBI primer set with the Qiagen OneStep RT-PCR kit. The libraries were constructed in a second round of multiplex PCR and then size-selected and purified. The libraries were sequenced on an Illumina HiSeq2000 using paired-end 100 bp reads. The paper's data handling went like this. Raw data were processed with SOAPnuke, discarding reads with adapters, uncalled bases, mean Phred below 15, or no exact constant-primer or identifier match. COPE v1.2.5 was used to merge high-quality paired reads, and clonotypes were defined as unique nucleotide sequences. Clonotypes were aligned to IMGT TRBV, TRBD and TRBJ reference segments using MiTCR v1.1. Analysis was restricted to V-J combinations with a frequency above 0.0001, which covered roughly 99% of repertoires. The TCS score was defined as the ratio of F50 (clonal expansion) to E x V (chaos), calculated using BLOSUM62-based TCRdist between CDR3 peptides within each V-J. Welch's t-statistics and random forest reduced 500 to 550 V-J features to some 14, which were used in a naive Bayes classifier (R e1071). TCRdb itself trimmed the public reads at Q25 with fastp, ran MiXCR and retained productive beta chains. Under each unique CDR3 protein, matching rows form one entry showing the most common genes and DNA. The V and J calls here are based on TCRdb, not the publication. The sample table lists approximately 710,000 distinct CDR3 sequences, 15% to 20% of them with a count of one. Around 16% of the sample goes to the ten largest clones.

The data are from a study of T cells in Graves' hyperthyroidism and ophthalmopathy (dated by TCRdb to about 2019). Concerning the study at large: Peripheral blood was sampled at the time of initial diagnosis, prior to any treatment. In addition, the study compared T-cell repertoires in thyroid tissue and in blood from roughly 6 Graves' hyperthyroidism patients. Following sampling, methimazole starting at 30 mg daily was given to hyperthyroidism patients, and high-dose intravenous methylprednisolone was given to ophthalmopathy patients. Whether ophthalmopathy could be predicted prospectively was tested in an independent validation cohort made up of approximately 19 hyperthyroidism patients plus 17 patients who later progressed to ophthalmopathy. The paper describes TCR Vbeta CDR3 sequencing of 140 or so peripheral blood samples, made up of 43 ophthalmopathy patients, roughly 80 hyperthyroidism patients and roughly 17 progressor patients. To identify distinguishing TCR V-J signatures, a discovery cohort of about a hundred patients was used, comprising fewer than 45 with Graves' ophthalmopathy and around 60 with stable Graves' hyperthyroidism. The approximately 98 discovery patients were randomly divided into training and test sets at a 7:3 ratio.

Relative to germline, V is 3 bases shorter and J is 3 bases shorter, with 8 bases between their ends. Including the terminal cysteine and phenylalanine, the CDR3 comprises 13 residues. Just CDR3 DNA is preserved here, 39 bases in frame from base 1. According to the germline V gene, CDR1 reads SGHTA and CDR2 reads FQGNSA. What the research found in general, with its limitations: Sample size was not statistically predetermined, and investigators were not blinded to group allocation. In cross-validation, a model built on a 13 V-J signature told ophthalmopathy apart from stable hyperthyroidism with under 90% sensitivity and approximately 84% specificity, and in testing the same model reached 80%/75%. Most expanded thyroid clonotypes (frequency above 0.001) were also detected in blood, suggesting blood repertoires may reflect thyroid immune responses. In validation, progression to ophthalmopathy was predicted by the model with more than 65% sensitivity and around 75% specificity, a median of roughly 6 months before onset.

The sequence was collected from a man aged 50-59 years with Graves' hyperthyroidism. The receptor chain draws on TRBV7-2 and TRBJ2-5; confidence is insufficient to name the D gene. Sample: blood. The CDR3 region reads CASSFHGKETQYF. The bases are TGTGCCAGCAGCTTCCACGGCAAAGAGACCCAGTACTTC.